This T cell receptor beta chain was sequenced during a study of CD8 T cells in Susac syndrome. Random-hexamer reverse transcription was applied to roughly 0.45 to 1 ug RNA. Coverage of TCR beta CDR3 amplification by immunoSEQ multiplex PCR extended to 54 Vbeta and 13 Jbeta. TCRdb re-derived calls from the immunoSEQ multiplex PCR reads in MiXCR, one entry per CDR3 protein. The table includes approximately 300,000 distinct CDR3 sequences, roughly 85% detected once. Notes on this clonotype: Antigen unknown.

The authors sequenced TCR beta from blood CD8+ and CD4+ T cells. Negative isolation was used for CD8+ and CD4+ T cells, and FACS enrichment was applied to TEMRA cells. Germline V CDR1 and CDR2: LNHDA, SQIVND (reference sequence). There are 15 residues in the CDR3. V shed 8 bases, J shed 7 bases, and the junction held 9 bases outside the gene matches. Study-wide results and caveats: As acknowledged by the study, its TCR sequencing and HLA analysis included a relatively small number of individuals.

The receptor comes from a human donor with multiple sclerosis. The chain carries TRBV19 and TRBJ2-1; 12 nucleotides align to TRBD2. Sequenced input: CD8+ T cells from PBMCs. This CDR3 reads CASGTASGRANEQFF. CDR3 in DNA: TGTGCCAGTGGCACCGCTAGCGGGAGGGCAAATGAGCAGTTCTTC.